This T cell receptor beta chain was documented in a study of cytomegalovirus exposure and HLA in healthy donors. Regarding the study as a whole: In a later analysis, the majority of CMV-associated beta chains seemingly showed HLA restriction. Per published accounts, TCR beta sequences correctly predicted the HLA-A and HLA-B alleles of most subjects.

PCR amplification relied on 60 Vbeta primers (plus 13 Jbeta primers). The data were produced by immunoSEQ multiplex PCR, yet TCRdb's version contains in-frame clones alone and is incomplete. The sample shows around 150,000 clones, around 80% of them seen only once. Of note for this clone: Its target is unknown.

This CDR3 contains 17 residues. This chain links TRBV21-1 with TRBJ1-5; the DNA was not compared with TRBD1, the D call given in the table. TRBV21-1 is listed as a pseudogene. The TCR sequence derives from a man between 18 and 35 years old in good health and CMV-seropositive. The sequenced sample consisted of PBMCs. The CDR3 loop is CASSPSPGPIFNQPQHF. In nucleotides, the CDR3 is TGTGCCAGCAGCCCCAGCCCAGGGCCCATCTTCAATCAGCCCCAGCATTTT.